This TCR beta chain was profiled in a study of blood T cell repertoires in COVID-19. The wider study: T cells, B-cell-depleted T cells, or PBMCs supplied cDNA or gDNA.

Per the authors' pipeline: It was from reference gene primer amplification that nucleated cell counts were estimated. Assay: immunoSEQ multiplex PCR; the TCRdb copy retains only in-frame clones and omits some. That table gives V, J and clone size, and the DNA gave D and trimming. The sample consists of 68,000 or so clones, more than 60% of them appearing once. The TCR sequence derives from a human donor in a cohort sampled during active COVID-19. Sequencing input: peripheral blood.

This chain's CDR3 is CASSRITFRRSSEQFF. The CDR3 coding sequence is TGTGCCAGCAGCAGAATAACCTTCAGACGGTCTAGTGAGCAGTTCTTC. The chain combines TRBV21-1 with TRBJ2-1; the listed D gene, TRBD2, was not tested against the DNA. TRBV21-1 is a known pseudogene. This CDR3 is built from 16 residues.